This T cell receptor beta chain was sequenced in a study of blood T cell repertoires in COVID-19. On the study more broadly: The samples span acute and convalescent COVID-19 from the United States, Italy and Spain. The cDNA or gDNA used as material had been derived from T cells, B-cell-depleted T cells, or PBMCs.

The germline gives CDR1 LGHNT, CDR2 FRNRAP. Trimming removed 4 bases at V and 8 bases at J, with 14 bases between. There are 13 residues in the CDR3. Methods used by the authors: Estimates of nucleated cell counts were drawn from the amplification of reference gene primers. Here immunoSEQ multiplex PCR was the method, and the copy in TCRdb shows in-frame clones only, minus some. V, J and clone size are those of that table, while D and trimming were read from the DNA. The table records 200,000 to 250,000 clones, about nine tenths of them present only once. The sequencing input was peripheral blood. The V gene is TRBV12-5, the J gene TRBJ1-1; possibly TRBD1 for D (6 bases). This TCR was recovered from a man aged 60-69 years who had recovered from COVID-19. The CDR3 spells CASGWGTSSEAFF. CDR3 nucleotide sequence: TGTGCTAGTGGTTGGGGGACATCCTCCGAAGCTTTCTTT.